The T cell receptor beta chain described here comes from a study of cytomegalovirus exposure and HLA in healthy donors. Study background: Prior work identified roughly 120 million unique TCR beta sequences in 150 million to 200 million T cells. General study results and limits: One variant, a missense change in DCLRE1C, was linked in a later analysis to TCR beta V- and J-gene trimming. Presence/absence results assume similar sequencing depth per donor, which may not hold.

The PCR had 60 Vbeta and 13 Jbeta primers. In the original processing: A later analysis tallied approximately 87 million unique TCR beta chains, about 9.9 million of them shared. Generated by immunoSEQ multiplex PCR, the TCRdb table keeps only in-frame clones and is missing some. V and J calls and clone size are those listed in that table; D and trimming were worked out from the DNA. The sample has under 90,000 clones, roughly 73% seen once. Worth noting for this clone: The antigen remains undetermined.

Sequencing input: PBMCs. The TCR originated in a man aged 40-49 years in good health and CMV-seronegative.

The DNA for the CDR3 is TGTGCCAGCAGCCCCGGACAGGGATCCAATTCACCCCTCCACTTT. Its protein is CASSPGQGSNSPLHF. The genes are TRBV11-3 and TRBJ1-6; TRBD1 matches 8 bases. From germline, CDR1 is SGHNT and CDR2 YENEEA. The CDR3 sequence is 15 residues long. V lost 5 bases and J lost 7; bases outside the gene matches: 7.